The 19 T cell receptor beta chains listed next were all sequenced from one sample in a study of CD8 T cells in ankylosing spondylitis. TCRdb reprocessed the 5' RACE reads with MiXCR, giving one entry per CDR3 protein. The repertoire includes around 230,000 distinct CDR3 sequences, 8.2% of them detected once, and more than 4.5% sits in the top ten. Sequenced input: blood, either unsorted or a sorted T cell fraction (not recorded which). Receptors originate from a female donor with ankylosing spondylitis or in good health (not recorded which).

This chain uses TRBV10-3 with TRBJ2-1, with D possibly being TRBD2 (7 bases). Germline V gives CDR1 ENHRY, CDR2 SYGVKD. This CDR3 region has 14 residues. Trimming took 4 bases from V and 2 from J, leaving 9 bases between them. As DNA, the CDR3 is TGTGCCATCAGTGTGGGGGGGCCCTACAATGAGCAGTTCTTC. It specifies CAISVGGPYNEQFF.

This clonotype was picked up many times. V usage is TRBV6-1 and J usage is TRBJ1-1; 7 nucleotides line up with TRBD1. CDR1 and CDR2 from the germline V gene are MNHNS and SASEGT. V lost 7 bases to trimming and J lost 1 base; unmatched junction nucleotides: 6. This CDR3 comprises 14 residues. Here the CDR3 DNA reads TGTGCCAGCACCTACAGGGGCCCGAACACTGAAGCTTTCTTT. Translation: CASTYRGPNTEAFF.

The chain combines TRBV7-9 with TRBJ1-2; weak D call: TRBD1 (6 bases). Germline V gene lookup returns CDR1 SEHNR and CDR2 FQNEAQ (reference sequence). V was shortened by 3 bases and J by 6 bases, with 11 bases between the two germline ends. This CDR3 has 13 amino acids. Here the CDR3 reads CASSFYRDNGYTF. CDR3 nucleotide sequence: TGTGCCAGCAGCTTTTACAGGGACAATGGCTACACCTTC.

This clonotype was detected many times. This sequence joins TRBV4-3 and TRBJ1-2; a weak D match, TRBD1 (5 bases). Germline V gene data show CDR1 as LGHNA and CDR2 as YSLEER. V was clipped by 2 bases and J by 5 bases, with 15 bases between them. The CDR3 has 15 residues. CDR3 loop: CASSQNRDGPYGYTF. In DNA form, the CDR3 reads TGCGCCAGCAGCCAAAACCGGGACGGACCTTATGGCTACACCTTC.

Ten or more counts support this clonotype. The chain carries TRBV20-1 and TRBJ1-2; D not resolved. The length of the CDR3 is 12 residues. Trimming took 3 bases from V and 8 from J, leaving 13 bases between them. Germline V CDR1 and CDR2: DFQATT, SNEGSKA (reference sequence). The CDR3: CSARAKEEGYTF. The CDR3 DNA follows: TGCAGTGCTAGGGCCAAAGAGGAAGGCTACACCTTC.

This clonotype was counted ten times or more. This chain connects TRBV15 to TRBJ1-1, with TRBD1 matching over 10 bases. Trimming cost V 3 bases and J 10 bases; bases outside gene matches: 11. The CDR3 contains 15 residues. Germline values: CDR1 LNHNV, CDR2 YYDKDF (reference sequence). The CDR3 nucleotides are TGTGCCACCAGCAGCGACAGGGGGCCGGCCCAGGGAGCTTTCTTT. Its protein product is CATSSDRGPAQGAFF.

This clonotype was seen ten or more times. The chain couples TRBV24-1 to TRBJ2-3; D is perhaps TRBD2 (5 bases). Trimming took 4 bases from V and 0 from J, leaving 10 bases between them. This CDR3 spans 15 amino acids. Germline CDR1 is KGHDR and CDR2 is SFDVKD. The DNA for the CDR3 is TGTGCCACCAGTGAGAGCGGAGCTAGCACAGATACGCAGTATTTT. Amino acid sequence: CATSESGASTDTQYF.

This clonotype occurred many times. This chain joins TRBV27 and TRBJ2-7; no firm D call. The CDR3 runs 17 residues. Between the trimmed V and J ends, which lost 0 bases and 5 bases, there was a span of 20 bases. Germline V CDR1 and CDR2: MNHEY, SMNVEV (reference sequence). The CDR3 DNA sequence: TGTGCCAGCAGTTTATCGAAATACGACAACATGGGCGACGAGCAGTACTTC. Amino acid sequence: CASSLSKYDNMGDEQYF.

This clonotype showed up many times. The rearrangement joins TRBV6-5 to TRBJ2-7; D gene ambiguous. The germline V and J ends were trimmed by 2 bases and 4 bases, with 9 bases remaining between them. The germline V gene has CDR1 MNHEY and CDR2 SVGAGI. The CDR3 runs 13 residues. CDR3 amino acids: CASSYLPLYEQYF. The CDR3 region has the DNA TGTGCCAGCAGTTACCTCCCCCTTTACGAGCAGTACTTC.

This clonotype was counted many times. The CDR3 sequence is CSASTTPNQPQHF. In DNA, the CDR3 is TGCAGTGCTAGTACGACACCGAATCAGCCCCAGCATTTT. V usage is TRBV20-1 and J usage is TRBJ1-5; D gene uncertain. The CDR3 loop spans 13 amino acids. CDR1 is DFQATT, CDR2 SNEGSKA, per germline (reference sequence). The V end was cut by 3 bases, the J end by 4 bases, with 10 bases between.

Many counts were recorded for this clonotype. The chain joins TRBV20-1 to TRBJ2-3; TRBD2 might be the D (5 bases). Trimming removed 3 bases at V and 1 base at J, with 8 bases between. This CDR3 has 13 amino acids. Germline V gives CDR1 DFQATT, CDR2 SNEGSKA (reference sequence). The CDR3, as DNA: TGCAGTGCTAGGTTTAGCGGCACAGATACGCAGTATTTT. Residues: CSARFSGTDTQYF.

This clonotype was counted ten times or more. This chain connects TRBV7-2 to TRBJ2-2; TRBD1 is a possible D gene (6 bases). V lost 1 base and J 1 base, leaving 13 bases between the germline ends. CDR3 length: 17 amino acids. Germline-derived CDR1 and CDR2 are SGHTA and FQGNSA. DNA for the CDR3: TGTGCCAGCAGCTTAGTCCCAGGGGCGCAGAACACCGGGGAGCTGTTTTTT. Amino acids: CASSLVPGAQNTGELFF.

The rearrangement links TRBV29-1 to TRBJ1-3, with D uncertain. The CDR3 length is 13 residues. V was clipped by 4 bases and J by 0 bases, with 7 bases between them. Germline V gene sequence: CDR1 SQVTM, CDR2 ANQGSEA. The CDR3 reads CSVVVSSGNTIYF. The CDR3 nucleotides are TGCAGCGTTGTGGTCTCCTCTGGAAACACCATATATTTT.

This clonotype was counted many times. The CDR3 coding sequence is TGTGCCAGCACCTCCCCGGGGACAGCTTTCAATGCCAGGGATGAGCAGTTCTTC. It yields the protein CASTSPGTAFNARDEQFF. The rearrangement links TRBV12-3 or TRBV12-4 to TRBJ2-1, with 7 positions matching TRBD1. J lost 8 bases, V lost 7 bases, and 23 bases had no gene match. This CDR3 comprises 18 residues.

The sample holds many counts of this clonotype. The chain employs TRBV5-1 and TRBJ2-5; D uncertain. Trimming removed 1 base at V and 0 bases at J, with 10 bases between. The CDR3 has 15 residues. Germline V gene data show CDR1 as SGHRS and CDR2 as YFSETQ. This chain's CDR3 is CASSLIRGDQETQYF. DNA for the CDR3: TGCGCCAGCAGCTTGATCCGCGGAGACCAAGAGACCCAGTACTTC.

This clonotype was recorded many times. The chain combines TRBV7-6 with TRBJ1-2, with a weak D call TRBD1 (6 bases). CDR3 length equals 16 residues. V lost 0 bases and J 7 bases, leaving 18 bases between the germline ends. CDR1 is SGHVS and CDR2 is FNYEAQ in the germline V gene. CDR3 residues: CASSLAGTLSRGGYTF. CDR3 DNA sequence: TGTGCCAGCAGCTTAGCTGGGACTCTTTCCAGGGGTGGCTACACCTTC. The full variable domain, its missing parts supplied by reference TRBV7-6 and TRBJ1-2, is GAGVSQSPRYKVTKRGQDVALRCDPISGHVSLYWYRQALGQGPEFLTYFNYEAQQDKSGLPNDRFSAERPEGSISTLTIQRTEQRDSAMYRCASSLAGTLSRGGYTFGSGTRLTVV.

Comment on this clonotype: A much larger clone differs from this one at a single base, so this may be a read error. The rearrangement joins TRBV7-2 to TRBJ1-4, with 8 bases lining up with TRBD1. The CDR3 spans 15 residues. Germline V lookup: CDR1 SGHTA, CDR2 FQGNSA. J was trimmed by 3 bases and V by 5 bases; bases with no gene match: 5. CDR3 amino acids: CASSHHRGANEKLFF. For the CDR3, the DNA is TGTGCCAGCAGCCATCACAGGGGGGCTAATGAAAAACTGTTTTTT.

This chain joins TRBV7-9 and TRBJ2-5; D is unclear. The CDR3 length is 13 residues. Germline CDR1 is SEHNR and CDR2 is FQNEAQ (reference sequence). Trimming shortened V by 1 base and J by 3 bases, and 6 bases separated the two germline ends. The CDR3 loop reads CASSLDLKETQYF. For the CDR3, the DNA is TGTGCCAGCAGCTTAGACCTGAAAGAGACCCAGTACTTC.

This clonotype was detected many times. This sequence joins TRBV29-1 and TRBJ2-7; possibly TRBD2 for D (6 bases). V was shortened by 7 bases and J by 2 bases, with 15 bases between the two germline ends. The CDR3 is 13 amino acids. Germline V gene data show CDR1 as SQVTM and CDR2 as ANQGSEA. CDR3 region: CSGTGRTTYEQYF. CDR3 DNA: TGCAGCGGTACCGGGAGAACGACCTACGAGCAGTACTTC.